This T cell receptor beta chain stems from a study of blood T cells in healthy people across ages. The CDR3 contains 17 residues. V was cut by 4 bases and J by 6 bases, with 22 bases left in between. The germline V gene encodes CDR1 ENHRY and CDR2 SYGVKD. The second PCR ran roughly 6 to 11 cycles with a sample-barcoded 5' primer and J-beta primers. Every molecule of cDNA carried a tag from a template-switch adaptor with 12 random nucleotides. TCRdb analysed the 5' RACE reads with MiXCR anew, one entry per CDR3 protein. The sample has around 1,900,000 distinct CDR3 sequences; 39% are singletons. V and J are TRBV10-3 and TRBJ2-1, with a possible D match to TRBD2 (6 bases). The sample was blood. This sequence originates from a human donor in good health. CDR3 sequence: CAISASGRQGSINEQFF. Here the CDR3 DNA reads TGTGCCATCAGTGCGTCGGGGAGGCAGGGAAGTATCAATGAGCAGTTCTTC.